Given below is one T cell receptor beta chain in context. Its antigen remains unknown. Pooled samples include second doses given at about 4 or 12 weeks. The V gene's germline CDR1 is GTSNPN and CDR2 SVGIG (reference sequence). The CDR3 consists of 13 residues. V was clipped by 5 bases and J by 6 bases, with 14 bases between them. The method was immunoSEQ multiplex PCR; TCRdb's version includes in-frame clones alone and lacks a portion of them. The sample carries 110,000 or so clones, roughly 90% recorded once. This entry is derived from a study of T cell responses to AZD1222 COVID-19 vaccine. Findings and limits, study-wide: A mostly white British donor set with more females was recruited, and clonal diversity was possibly underestimated.

Specimen: peripheral blood, collected 28 days after the second AZD1222 dose. This clonotype originated in an adult who received the AZD1222 COVID-19 vaccine. The rearrangement links TRBV30 to TRBJ1-5; possible D gene TRBD1, 6 bases. Here the CDR3 reads CAWQGGGGQPQHF. CDR3 nucleotide sequence: TGTGCCTGGCAAGGGGGGGGCGGTCAGCCCCAGCATTTT.